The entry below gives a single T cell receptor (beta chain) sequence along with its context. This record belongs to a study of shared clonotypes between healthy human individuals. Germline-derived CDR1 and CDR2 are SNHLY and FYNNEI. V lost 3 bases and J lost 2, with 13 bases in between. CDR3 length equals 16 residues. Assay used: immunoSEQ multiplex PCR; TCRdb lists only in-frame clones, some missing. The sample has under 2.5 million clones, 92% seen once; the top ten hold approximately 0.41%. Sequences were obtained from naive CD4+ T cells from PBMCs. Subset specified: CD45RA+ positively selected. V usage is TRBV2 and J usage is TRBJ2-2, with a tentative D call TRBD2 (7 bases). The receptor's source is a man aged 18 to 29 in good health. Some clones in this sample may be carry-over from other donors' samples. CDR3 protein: CASSELGGRNTGELFF. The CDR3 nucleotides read TGTGCCAGCAGTGAGCTGGGGGGGCGAAACACCGGGGAGCTGTTTTTT.